Each of the 17 T cell receptor beta chains below was sequenced from the same sample in a study of blood T cell repertoires in COVID-19. The protocol was immunoSEQ multiplex PCR, while the TCRdb copy is restricted to in-frame clones and leaves out a portion. The sample holds 150,000 to 200,000 clones, roughly 84% seen once. Material for sequencing was peripheral blood. Receptors originate from a woman in her 40s with COVID-19, enrolled during active disease.

The count of this clone is one. The V call is TRBV11-3, the J call TRBJ2-3; D ambiguous. The CDR3 totals 12 residues. Trimming cost V 3 bases and J 4 bases, with 5 bases left between them. From germline, CDR1 is SGHNT and CDR2 YENEEA. CDR3 sequence: CASSFDSDTQYF. DNA for the CDR3: TGTGCCAGCAGCTTCGACTCAGATACGCAGTATTTT.

The chain employs TRBV29-1 and TRBJ2-1; TRBD1 agrees at 10 bases. With 1 base clipped from V and 3 bases from J, the junction kept 3 bases outside the gene matches. The CDR3 has 15 residues. CDR1 and CDR2 (germline): SQVTM, ANQGSEA. As DNA, the CDR3 is TGCAGCGTTGAAGGGGGACAGGGGCTCTACAATGAGCAGTTCTTC. Its protein is CSVEGGQGLYNEQFF.

The rearrangement joins TRBV5-1 to TRBJ2-6; tentatively, D is TRBD2 (5 bases). V dropped 4 bases and J dropped 2 bases, with 13 bases sitting between them. The CDR3 has 16 amino acids. CDR1 and CDR2 (germline): SGHRS, YFSETQ. CDR3 in DNA: TGCGCCAGCAGCGCCCGCGAGGGAGCTGGGGCCAACGTCCTGACTTTC. This sequence encodes CASSAREGAGANVLTF.

V is TRBV6-5 and J is TRBJ1-2; D is undetermined. Germline CDR1 is MNHEY and CDR2 is SVGAGI. The V end lost 2 bases, the J end lost 0 bases, and 10 bases lay between the germline ends. This CDR3 is 15 amino acids long. CDR3 in amino acids: CASSYGWRANYGYTF. The CDR3 DNA reads as TGTGCCAGCAGTTACGGGTGGAGAGCTAACTATGGCTACACCTTC.

In its sample, this clone was seen once. This chain links TRBV7-3 with TRBJ2-4, with 8 bases lining up with TRBD1. V dropped 6 bases and J dropped 4; count of bases not matched to a gene: 2. Germline V lookup: CDR1 SGHTA, CDR2 FQGTGA. The CDR3 is 13 amino acids. The CDR3 DNA follows: TGTGCCAGCAGTAGACAGGGGAAAAACATTCAGTACTTC. Protein product: CASSRQGKNIQYF.

V is TRBV18 and J is TRBJ2-7; 10 nucleotides agree with TRBD1. V lost 5 bases and J lost 4; bases outside the gene matches: 8. The CDR3 is 15 residues long. Germline CDR1 KGHSH, CDR2 LQKENI. CDR3 bases: TGTGCCAGCTCAGAGATCCGGGACAGGGGTTACGAGCAGTACTTC. As protein: CASSEIRDRGYEQYF.

J is TRBJ1-4 and V is TRBV27; D may be TRBD1 (5 bases). This CDR3 contains 17 residues. V lost 1 base and J lost 0, with 12 bases in between. Germline V gene sequence: CDR1 MNHEY, CDR2 SMNVEV (reference sequence). The CDR3 nucleotides are TGTGCCAGCAGTTTATACCAGGGCCCAGCAACTAATGAAAAACTGTTTTTT. Protein: CASSLYQGPATNEKLFF.

The chain recombines TRBV10-1 with TRBJ1-1, with TRBD1 as a possible D gene (6 bases). Trimming stripped 8 bases from V and 5 bases from J, with 9 bases between. Germline CDR1 is WNHNN and CDR2 is SYGVQD (reference sequence). This CDR3 contains 11 residues. CDR3 protein: CASSRGTEAFF. The DNA for the CDR3 is TGCGCCAGCTCCAGGGGAACTGAAGCTTTCTTT.

The chain combines TRBV27 with TRBJ2-7; 7 nucleotides match TRBD1. Germline CDR1 and CDR2: MNHEY and SMNVEV (reference sequence). The junction had 9 bases not matched to a gene; V was cut back by 3 bases and J by 1 base. CDR3 length: 16 amino acids. CDR3 region: CASSLIRDSSSYEQYF. CDR3 nucleotides: TGTGCCAGCAGTTTGATAAGGGACAGCTCTTCCTACGAGCAGTACTTC.

The chain has TRBV7-9 and TRBJ2-7, with a possible D match to TRBD1 (5 bases). V lost 5 bases and J lost 4, with 18 bases in between. Per the germline V gene, CDR1 is SEHNR and CDR2 is FQNEAQ (reference sequence). The CDR3 sequence is 15 residues long. The CDR3 is CASSPPTASPYEQYF. In nucleotides, the CDR3 is TGTGCCAGCAGCCCGCCGACAGCCTCTCCATACGAGCAGTACTTC.

The CDR3 loop reads CSVGATGEGYGYTF. The CDR3 DNA follows: TGCAGCGTTGGGGCGACAGGGGAAGGCTATGGCTACACCTTC. V is TRBV29-1 and J is TRBJ1-2, with 8 bases aligning to TRBD1. The junction had 8 bases not matched to a gene; V was cut back by 4 bases and J by 4 bases. The CDR3 sequence is 14 residues long. Germline V gene data show CDR1 as SQVTM and CDR2 as ANQGSEA.

This chain connects TRBV9 to TRBJ2-2, with a possible D match to TRBD2 (6 bases). V lost 4 bases and J 0 bases, leaving 13 bases between the germline ends. The germline V gene has CDR1 SGDLS and CDR2 YYNGEE. The CDR3 is 16 amino acids. The CDR3 DNA is TGTGCCAGCAGCCCCCGAGGCGGGACGAACACCGGGGAGCTGTTTTTT. The encoded protein is CASSPRGGTNTGELFF.

The sample holds one count of this clone. The CDR3 coding sequence is TGTGCCAGCAGCGCTAATAGGGCCTTATTGGGGGACATCCCCTCTGGAAACACCATATATTTT. Protein product: CASSANRALLGDIPSGNTIYF. The chain uses TRBV7-3 and TRBJ1-3; the D gene is possibly TRBD1 (6 bases). In germline, CDR1 is SGHTA, CDR2 FQGTGA. CDR3 length: 21 residues. Trimming took 5 bases from V and 0 from J, leaving 29 bases between them. Based on the CDR3 plus reference TRBV7-3 and TRBJ1-3, the full variable domain is GAGVSQTPSNKVTEKGKYVELRCDPISGHTALYWYRQSLGQGPEFLIYFQGTGAADDSGLPNDRFFAVRPEGSVSTLKIQRTERGDSAVYLCASSANRALLGDIPSGNTIYFGEGSWLTVV.

This chain links TRBV5-4 with TRBJ1-2, with 8 bases fitting TRBD1. Germline loops: CDR1 SGHNT, CDR2 YYREEE (reference sequence). This CDR3 contains 14 residues. J was trimmed by 6 bases and V by 7 bases; bases with no gene match: 11. The CDR3 bases are TGTGCCAGCCGAAAATGGACAGGGCCAGATGGCTACACCTTC. Translated, it gives CASRKWTGPDGYTF.

This chain's CDR3 is CASSPRMDTGELFF. The CDR3 coding sequence is TGTGCCAGCAGCCCGCGAATGGACACCGGGGAGCTGTTTTTT. The chain uses TRBV9 and TRBJ2-2; D not resolved. The CDR3 is made up of 14 amino acids. The V gene lost 4 bases and the J gene lost 3 bases, with 10 bases spanning the gap. Germline values: CDR1 SGDLS, CDR2 YYNGEE.

The V and J genes are TRBV5-4 and TRBJ2-7; 9 bases line up with TRBD2. The germline gives CDR1 SGHNT, CDR2 YYREEE (reference sequence). The CDR3 covers 16 residues. The V and J ends lost 4 bases and 3 bases, in that order; junction bases with no gene match: 11. CDR3 residues: CASSPLAGGSYYEQYF. The CDR3 bases are TGTGCCAGCAGCCCTCTCGCGGGAGGGAGCTACTACGAGCAGTACTTC.

Concerning this clone: Additional DNA sequences in this sample encode the identical CDR3. The rearrangement joins TRBV5-1 to TRBJ1-1, with unresolved D. V lost 0 bases and J lost 8, with 14 bases in between. The CDR3 is 14 residues long. Per the germline V gene, CDR1 is SGHRS and CDR2 is YFSETQ. The CDR3 is CASSLVQGGTEAFF. CDR3 sequence (DNA): TGCGCCAGCAGCTTGGTACAAGGCGGTACAGAAGCTTTCTTT.